This entry describes one T cell receptor beta chain. Its specificity is not known. The CDR3 sequence is 16 residues long. Trimming removed 2 bases from V and 0 bases from J, with 15 bases in between. Germline loops: CDR1 SGHRS, CDR2 YFSETQ. This entry belongs to a study of T cell responses to AZD1222 COVID-19 vaccine. This table comes from immunoSEQ multiplex PCR, and its TCRdb copy is limited to in-frame clones, with some not included. Of about 120,000 clones listed, almost 95% are singletons. The study, taken as a whole, reports: Donors were largely white British and mainly female; clonal diversity was possibly underestimated.

This TCR derives from an adult in good health. V gene TRBV5-1 combines with J gene TRBJ2-7; D is perhaps TRBD1 or TRBD2 (5 bases each). Sequenced here: peripheral blood, sampled on day 0 of AZD1222 vaccination. CDR3 coding DNA: TGCGCCAGCAGCTTCACCGGGACGGCGAGCTCCTACGAGCAGTACTTC. Protein product: CASSFTGTASSYEQYF.